Listed below are T cell receptor beta chains from one sample, sequenced in a study of blood T cell repertoires in COVID-19. Generated by immunoSEQ multiplex PCR, the TCRdb table keeps only in-frame clones and is missing some. The table includes approximately 22,000 clones, approximately 78% detected once. Sequencing was done on a sample of peripheral blood. Source of these receptors: a human donor in a cohort sampled during active COVID-19. Each CDR3 is given with its conserved first and last residue. A D gene is named only where the DNA matches it firmly. Part of the rows lack a size; the others show once, few, many or a class for expanded clones.

>TRBD1|TRBJ2-7|14|.|TRBV18
TGTGCCAGTTCAACCGGGACAGGGTCCTACGAGCAGTACTTC
CASSTGTGSYEQYF
>.|TRBJ2-7|13|.|TRBV12-3/TRBV12-4
TGTGCCAGCAGACCGGCGGGGCTATACGAGCAGTACTTC
CASRPAGLYEQYF
>TRBD1|TRBJ1-5|13|few|TRBV30
TGTGCCTGGAGTGGACAGGGGGTTCAGCCCCAGCATTTT
CAWSGQGVQPQHF
>TRBD1|TRBJ1-1|15|.|TRBV19
TGTGCCAGTACCGATAGGACAGGGGGCGGGTTGAGGGCTTTCTTT
CASTDRTGGGLRAFF
>.|TRBJ2-1|19|.|TRBV18
TGTGCCAGCTCAGTGGAGAGCGGCTTAGGGGCCTTGGGGGCGAATGAGCAGTTCTTC
CASSVESGLGALGANEQFF
>TRBD2|TRBJ2-3|15|.|TRBV5-1
TGCGCCAGCAGAAAAGCGGGAGGGCCTGCAGATACGCAGTATTTT
CASRKAGGPADTQYF
>.|TRBJ2-2|18|.|TRBV7-9
TGTGCCAGCAGCTTATCCGCGGCACCCGTTAATGGCACCGGGGAGCTGTTTTTT
CASSLSAAPVNGTGELFF
>.|TRBJ1-2|11|.|TRBV6-6
TGTGCCAGCAGTACGGGGGGTGGCTACACCTTC
CASSTGGGYTF
>TRBD1|TRBJ2-5|17|once|TRBV4-1
TGCGCCAGCAGCCAAGTTGCGCTGGGGACAGTCAAAGAGACCCAGTACTTC
CASSQVALGTVKETQYF
>.|TRBJ1-1|14|few|TRBV7-3
TGTGCCAGCAGCACCGGACAGCCCAACACTGAAGCTTTCTTT
CASSTGQPNTEAFF
>.|TRBJ2-7|14|.|TRBV30
TGTGCCTGGTCTGGGGGGGCCCCCTCCTACGAGCAGTACTTC
CAWSGGAPSYEQYF
>.|TRBJ1-1|13|once|TRBV7-9
TGTGCCAGCAGCCTTCTCTCCGGACTTGAAGCTTTCTTT
CASSLLSGLEAFF
>.|TRBJ1-1|16|.|TRBV5-6
TGTGCCAGCAGCCTGCCGAGACACGGAATGAACACTGAAGCTTTCTTT
CASSLPRHGMNTEAFF
>TRBD1|TRBJ1-2|13|.|TRBV29-1
TGCAGCGTTGTGGACAGGGTAGGATATGGCTACACCTTC
CSVVDRVGYGYTF
>.|TRBJ2-7|15|.|TRBV7-2
TGTGCCAGCAGCTTAGCCGGACTCGGTTTGGGGGAGCAGTACTTC
CASSLAGLGLGEQYF
>.|TRBJ1-1|15|.|TRBV11-2
TGTGCCAGCAGCCCGCGGCCCGGACAGAACACTGAAGCTTTCTTT
CASSPRPGQNTEAFF
>TRBD1|TRBJ2-5|15|.|TRBV9
TGTGCCAGCAGCCTTGGACAGGGACGATCGGGAGCCCAGTACTTC
CASSLGQGRSGAQYF
>TRBD1|TRBJ2-1|13|.|TRBV11-2
TGTGCCAGCAGCCTCGGACAGGCTATCGAGCAGTTCTTC
CASSLGQAIEQFF
>TRBD2|TRBJ2-1|15|.|TRBV19
TGTGCCAGTATTCCCGTAGCGGGTGGGTGGGATGAGCAGTTCTTC
CASIPVAGGWDEQFF
>.|TRBJ2-1|12|.|TRBV19
TGTGCCAGTAGCCCAAACTACAATGAGCAGTTCTTC
CASSPNYNEQFF
>.|TRBJ1-5|14|.|TRBV6-6
TGTGCCAGCAGTTACGGACAGAGCTATCAGCCCCAGCATTTT
CASSYGQSYQPQHF
>.|TRBJ1-5|15|.|TRBV28
TGTGCCAGCAGTTTCGGGGGTGTGGGGAATCAGCCCCAGCATTTT
CASSFGGVGNQPQHF
>TRBD2|TRBJ2-1|16|.|TRBV5-1
TGCGCCAGCAGCCTACGGGGACTAGCGGGGGCCAATGAGCAGTTCTTC
CASSLRGLAGANEQFF
>.|TRBJ2-1|15|.|TRBV27
TGTGCCAGCAGTTTTGAGAGAATCCGTATAAATGAGCAGTTCTTC
CASSFERIRINEQFF
>TRBD2|TRBJ2-7|16|.|TRBV9
TGTGCCAGCAGCGCCGGGGAGGGGAGGGTTCCCTACGAGCAGTACTTC
CASSAGEGRVPYEQYF
>.|TRBJ1-5|15|once|TRBV4-2
TGTGCCAGCAGCCCCCGGGGGACGGGCAATCAGCCCCAGCATTTT
CASSPRGTGNQPQHF
>TRBD1|TRBJ2-1|13|.|TRBV10-1
TGCGCCCGCAGCCGACAGGGGATGAATGAGCAGTTCTTC
CARSRQGMNEQFF
>TRBD1|TRBJ2-7|16|.|TRBV9
TGTGCCAGCAGCGCAACAGGGGGAAAGAGTCCCTACGAGCAGTACTTC
CASSATGGKSPYEQYF
>.|TRBJ2-2|16|.|TRBV7-2
TGTGCCAGCAGCTTAACTGGACTAACGAACACCGGGGAGCTGTTTTTT
CASSLTGLTNTGELFF
>TRBD2|TRBJ2-7|16|.|TRBV4-2
TGTGCCAGCAGCCAGTCGCTAGCGGGGGGCACCTACGAGCAGTACTTC
CASSQSLAGGTYEQYF
>.|TRBJ1-2|13|.|TRBV5-4
TGTGCCAGCAGCCGGGGGGGAAGAAGGGGCTACACCTTC
CASSRGGRRGYTF
>TRBD1|TRBJ2-4|13|.|TRBV6-5
TGTGCCAGCAGTAGGGGACAGTCAAACATTCAGTACTTC
CASSRGQSNIQYF
>TRBD1|TRBJ2-1|12|few|TRBV7-8
TGTGCCAGCAGAAGGACAGGGGCTGAGCAGTTCTTC
CASRRTGAEQFF
>.|TRBJ1-2|13|.|TRBV19
TGTGCCAGTAGTATTAACACCCCCTATGGCTACACCTTC
CASSINTPYGYTF
>.|TRBJ1-2|14|.|TRBV5-1
TGCGCCAGCAGCTTGGCCGCGGAGGGCTATGGCTACACCTTC
CASSLAAEGYGYTF
>TRBD2|TRBJ2-2|16|.|TRBV6-2/TRBV6-3
TGTGCCAGCAGCTTCGGACTAGCGGGAGTCACCGGGGAGCTGTTTTTT
CASSFGLAGVTGELFF
>TRBD2|TRBJ2-4|12|few|TRBV29-1
TGCAGCGCCGGGACTAGCGGAAACATTCAGTACTTC
CSAGTSGNIQYF
>.|TRBJ1-1|13|once|TRBV28
TGTGCCAGCAGTTCGGGATGGAGGACTGAAGCTTTCTTT
CASSSGWRTEAFF
>.|TRBJ1-6|12|.|TRBV4-1
TGCGCCAGCAGCCAAGAACCCGGACCCCTCCACTTT
CASSQEPGPLHF
>.|TRBJ2-2|14|.|TRBV5-1
TGCGCCAGCAGCTGGGGGCAGGGCACCGGGGAGCTGTTTTTT
CASSWGQGTGELFF
>TRBD2|TRBJ2-5|16|.|TRBV10-3
TGTGCCATCAGTGAGTCTGGCGGGAGGGCCGCGAAGACCCAGTACTTC
CAISESGGRAAKTQYF
>TRBD1|TRBJ2-3|15|.|TRBV27
TGTGCCAGCAGCCCCGACAGGGGGCTGATAGATACGCAGTATTTT
CASSPDRGLIDTQYF
>TRBD2|TRBJ2-3|15|.|TRBV7-6
TGTGCCAGCAGCTCGACTAGCGGGGGCACAGATACGCAGTATTTT
CASSSTSGGTDTQYF
>TRBD1|TRBJ2-3|15|.|TRBV5-5
TGTGCCAGCAGCCGGACAGGGGATCGATCAGATACGCAGTATTTT
CASSRTGDRSDTQYF
>TRBD2|TRBJ2-1|17|.|TRBV3-1/TRBV3-2
TGTGCCAGCAGCTCGGTGGGGGGACTAGCGGGGTACAATGAGCAGTTCTTC
CASSSVGGLAGYNEQFF
>.|TRBJ2-3|16|.|TRBV7-6
TGTGCCAGCAGCTCTACCCCGGGACTCGGCACAGATACGCAGTATTTT
CASSSTPGLGTDTQYF
>TRBD2|TRBJ2-1|15|.|TRBV27
TGTGCCAGCAGTTCCTGGGGACTAGCGGACAATGAGCAGTTCTTC
CASSSWGLADNEQFF
>.|TRBJ1-4|15|once|TRBV9
TGTGCCAGCAGCGTAGCTTTACGGGGGACCGAAAAACTGTTTTTT
CASSVALRGTEKLFF
>TRBD1|TRBJ2-7|15|.|TRBV3-1/TRBV3-2
TGTGCCAGCAGCCAAGTCGGACAGGCTCGCTACGAGCAGTACTTC
CASSQVGQARYEQYF
>TRBD1|TRBJ1-1|15|once|TRBV11-2
TGTGCCAGCAGCTCCGTGACAGGGGCTCCCACTGAAGCTTTCTTT
CASSSVTGAPTEAFF
>TRBD1|TRBJ1-5|16|once|TRBV28
TGTGCCAGCAGTTTCACAGGGGGCGGAGGGTATCAGCCCCAGCATTTT
CASSFTGGGGYQPQHF
>TRBD2|TRBJ2-1|18|.|TRBV6-2/TRBV6-3
TGTGCCAGCAGTTACACAACGCCGGGGACTAGCACGAGGAATGAGCAGTTCTTC
CASSYTTPGTSTRNEQFF
>.|TRBJ1-5|14|.|TRBV6-5
TGTGCCAGCAGTTACCGACACACAGGTCAGCCCCAGCATTTT
CASSYRHTGQPQHF
>TRBD1|TRBJ2-7|11|.|TRBV20-1
TGCAGTGCTGACAGGGGGCGCGAGCAGTACTTC
CSADRGREQYF
>.|TRBJ1-5|13|.|TRBV6-5
TGTGCCAGCAGTTTCAATAGCAATCAGCCCCAGCATTTT
CASSFNSNQPQHF
>TRBD2|TRBJ2-1|17|.|TRBV4-1
TGCGCCAGCAGCCAAGCACCGACTAGCGGGGTCTACAATGAGCAGTTCTTC
CASSQAPTSGVYNEQFF
>.|TRBJ1-5|14|few|TRBV7-9
TGTGCCAGCAGCCGAACAGGCGGCAATCAGCCCCAGCATTTT
CASSRTGGNQPQHF
>.|TRBJ1-1|14|.|TRBV7-9
TGTGCCAGCAGCTCCCTGGGGGGAGGATCTGAAGCTTTCTTT
CASSSLGGGSEAFF
>.|TRBJ2-7|14|.|TRBV6-5
TGTGCCAGCACCTCCGGCACAGGGATCTACGAGCAGTACTTC
CASTSGTGIYEQYF
>TRBD1|TRBJ2-3|15|.|TRBV5-8
TGTGCCAGCAGCGCGGGACAGGGGGCGTCAGATACGCAGTATTTT
CASSAGQGASDTQYF